The rows below give T cell receptor beta chains drawn from one sample of a study of OX40 agonist ivuxolimab in advanced cancers. Assay used: immunoSEQ multiplex PCR; TCRdb lists only in-frame clones, some missing. The sample has tens of thousands of clones, 83% seen once. The sample was CD4+ or CD8+ T cells sorted from blood, taken in a trial of the OX40 agonist ivuxolimab. All receptors come from an adult with an advanced solid tumor such as melanoma, head and neck, liver or kidney cancer. Each CDR3 is given with its conserved first and last residue. A D gene is named only where the DNA matches it firmly. Only some rows state a clone size, as once, few, many or a class for expanded clones.

D: TRBD1; V: TRBV6-5; J: TRBJ1-2; size: -; DNA: TGTGCCAGCAGTGAAAGGGCAGGGGGTGGCTACACCTTC; CDR3: CASSERAGGGYTF
D: -; V: TRBV7-9; J: TRBJ1-6; size: -; DNA: TGTGCCAGCAGCCGAGACCGGACTTTCAGCTCCTATAATTCACCCCTCCACTTT; CDR3: CASSRDRTFSSYNSPLHF
D: -; V: TRBV21-1; J: TRBJ2-7; size: -; DNA: TGTGCCAGCAGCAATTTAACAGGGGGGTACGAGCAGTACTTC; CDR3: CASSNLTGGYEQYF
D: -; V: TRBV28; J: TRBJ2-5; size: -; DNA: TGTGCCAGCAGCTCCACTACGTGGGGGAGCCAAGAGACCCAGTACTTC; CDR3: CASSSTTWGSQETQYF
D: -; V: TRBV4-2; J: TRBJ2-5; size: -; DNA: TGTGCCAGCAGCCCCCCTGGGGGAGATGAGACCCAGTACTTC; CDR3: CASSPPGGDETQYF
D: -; V: TRBV15; J: TRBJ1-1; size: -; DNA: TGTGCCACCAGCAGAGGGGAGTCACGGGCTTTCTTT; CDR3: CATSRGESRAFF
D: -; V: TRBV28; J: TRBJ1-2; size: -; DNA: TGTGCCAGCAGTTTAAGGGCGGACTATGGCTACACCTTC; CDR3: CASSLRADYGYTF
D: -; V: TRBV4-2; J: TRBJ1-3; size: -; DNA: TGTGCCAGCAGCCAAGAGGTGCGGGGGCGGTTTTATTCTGGAAACACCATATATTTT; CDR3: CASSQEVRGRFYSGNTIYF
D: -; V: TRBV19; J: TRBJ1-1; size: few; DNA: TGTGCCAGTAGTAAGGGCCACCTGAACACTGAAGCTTTCTTT; CDR3: CASSKGHLNTEAFF
D: TRBD1; V: TRBV19; J: TRBJ2-5; size: -; DNA: TGTGCCACTAGAGGACAGGGACCAGGGACCCAGTACTTC; CDR3: CATRGQGPGTQYF
D: TRBD1; V: TRBV5-4; J: TRBJ2-3; size: -; DNA: TGTGCCAGCAGCAAGAAGACAGGGGAGGTTTTTGCGATTCTCACAGATACGCAGTATTTT; CDR3: CASSKKTGEVFAILTDTQYF
D: TRBD1; V: TRBV27; J: TRBJ1-5; size: -; DNA: TGTGCCACCGGGAGGGACAGGCAGCCCCAGCATTTT; CDR3: CATGRDRQPQHF
D: TRBD2; V: TRBV6-1; J: TRBJ2-1; size: once; DNA: TGTGCCAGCAGTGTGACTAGCGACCCATCCTACAATGAGCAGTTCTTC; CDR3: CASSVTSDPSYNEQFF
D: TRBD1; V: TRBV6-5; J: TRBJ1-1; size: few; DNA: TGTGCCAGCAGGCAGGGGGACACTGAAGCTTTCTTT; CDR3: CASRQGDTEAFF
D: TRBD2; V: TRBV2; J: TRBJ2-5; size: -; DNA: TGTGCCAGCAGTGAAGAGATAGCGGGAGTTCGGGAGACCCAGTACTTC; CDR3: CASSEEIAGVRETQYF
D: -; V: TRBV2; J: TRBJ2-3; size: -; DNA: TGTGCCAGCGCGCGCACAGATACGCAGTATTTT; CDR3: CASARTDTQYF
D: -; V: TRBV19; J: TRBJ2-3; size: -; DNA: TGTGCCAGTAATGACGGACGCACAGATACGCAGTATTTT; CDR3: CASNDGRTDTQYF
D: TRBD1; V: TRBV30; J: TRBJ2-7; size: -; DNA: TGTGCCTGGAGTACTGGGTTTAGACAGGGTGGAGCCGAGCAGTACTTC; CDR3: CAWSTGFRQGGAEQYF
D: -; V: TRBV28; J: TRBJ1-5; size: -; DNA: TGTGCCAGCTGTTCGGGGGGATGGGACAATCAGCCCCAGCATTTT; CDR3: CASCSGGWDNQPQHF
D: -; V: TRBV5-5; J: TRBJ1-2; size: -; DNA: TGTGCCAGCAGCTTGGAACAGGGAAACTATGGCTACACCTTC; CDR3: CASSLEQGNYGYTF
D: -; V: TRBV7-6; J: TRBJ2-5; size: -; DNA: TGTGCCAGCAGCTCCCCCGCGGAGACCCAGTACTTC; CDR3: CASSSPAETQYF
D: -; V: TRBV7-7; J: TRBJ2-1; size: -; DNA: TGTGCCAGCAGCCCAGGGGGGACCTCCTACAATGAGCAGTTCTTC; CDR3: CASSPGGTSYNEQFF
D: TRBD2; V: TRBV5-3; J: TRBJ2-7; size: -; DNA: TGTGCCAGAAGGCGCGCGGGAGGGCCGACCGAGCAGTACTTC; CDR3: CARRRAGGPTEQYF
D: -; V: TRBV7-9; J: TRBJ2-1; size: -; DNA: TGTGCCAGCAGCCAAGTACGGGAGCAGTTCTTC; CDR3: CASSQVREQFF
D: -; V: TRBV6-1; J: TRBJ1-5; size: -; DNA: TGTGCCAGCAGTGCCTGGGGGTCAGGTCAGCCCCAGCATTTT; CDR3: CASSAWGSGQPQHF
D: -; V: TRBV27; J: TRBJ1-2; size: -; DNA: TGTGCCAGCAGTTTATCAGAGGTAGGTTTAGGCTACACCTTC; CDR3: CASSLSEVGLGYTF
D: -; V: TRBV5-5; J: TRBJ1-2; size: -; DNA: TGTGCCAGCAGCAAAAACTCGGAAGGCTACACCTTC; CDR3: CASSKNSEGYTF
D: -; V: TRBV7-9; J: TRBJ2-5; size: few; DNA: TGTGCCAGCAGCCCTATTTTCGGGCAGCAAGAGACCCAGTACTTC; CDR3: CASSPIFGQQETQYF
D: TRBD1; V: TRBV7-9; J: TRBJ1-1; size: few; DNA: TGTGCCAGCAGCCCTTGGACAGGGGGCGCATCTGAAGCTTTCTTT; CDR3: CASSPWTGGASEAFF
D: -; V: TRBV6-5; J: TRBJ2-7; size: -; DNA: TGTGCCAGCAGTGGGAGGACGCCACCCTACGAGCAGTACTTC; CDR3: CASSGRTPPYEQYF
D: TRBD2; V: TRBV27; J: TRBJ2-7; size: -; DNA: TGTGCCAGCAGTTTGACTAGCGGGCCTTTCTACGAGCAGTACTTC; CDR3: CASSLTSGPFYEQYF
D: TRBD2; V: TRBV5-4; J: TRBJ2-3; size: -; DNA: TGTGCCAGCAGCCTACTCAGCGGGAGCGGGGATACGCAGTATTTT; CDR3: CASSLLSGSGDTQYF
D: -; V: TRBV5-5; J: TRBJ2-5; size: -; DNA: TGTGCCAGCAGCATGCAGAGATCGGGAGAGACCCAGTACTTC; CDR3: CASSMQRSGETQYF
D: TRBD2; V: TRBV11-2; J: TRBJ2-1; size: -; DNA: TGTGCCAGCAGCTTAGGAAGCGGGAGGCGGAATGAGCAGTTCTTC; CDR3: CASSLGSGRRNEQFF
D: -; V: TRBV28; J: TRBJ1-2; size: -; DNA: TGTGCCAGCAGTTCTGGACCCAGGGGTAAGGGCTACACCTTC; CDR3: CASSSGPRGKGYTF
D: -; V: TRBV19; J: TRBJ1-3; size: -; DNA: TGTGCCAGTAGTGATGTCTCTGGAAACACCATATATTTT; CDR3: CASSDVSGNTIYF
D: TRBD1; V: TRBV27; J: TRBJ1-4; size: -; DNA: TGTGCCAGCAGTTCGGACAGGGTGAGCGAAAAACTGTTTTTT; CDR3: CASSSDRVSEKLFF
D: TRBD1; V: TRBV20-1; J: TRBJ1-2; size: -; DNA: TGCAGTCCCGGGACAGGGGGAAGCTACACCTTC; CDR3: CSPGTGGSYTF
D: TRBD1; V: TRBV27; J: TRBJ1-2; size: -; DNA: TGTGCCAGCAGCGTGGGACAGGGAATAGGCTACACCTTC; CDR3: CASSVGQGIGYTF
D: TRBD2; V: TRBV30; J: TRBJ2-3; size: -; DNA: TGTGCCCGCGGGACTACCCTTGTCACAGATACGCAGTATTTT; CDR3: CARGTTLVTDTQYF
D: -; V: TRBV18; J: TRBJ1-1; size: -; DNA: TGTGCCAGCTCACCGGGACAAACTACCGAAGCTTTCTTT; CDR3: CASSPGQTTEAFF
D: -; V: TRBV11-3; J: TRBJ2-6; size: -; DNA: TGTGCCAGCAGCTTAGGGTCGAGCTCTGGGGCCAACGTCCTGACTTTC; CDR3: CASSLGSSSGANVLTF
D: -; V: TRBV27; J: TRBJ1-2; size: -; DNA: TGTGCCAGCAGTCTGGAGCGCGAGGGCCGCTATGGCTACACCTTC; CDR3: CASSLEREGRYGYTF
D: -; V: TRBV27; J: TRBJ2-7; size: few; DNA: TGTGCCAGCTCATGCCCCGGACAGATAGACGAGCAGTACTTC; CDR3: CASSCPGQIDEQYF
D: -; V: TRBV4-1; J: TRBJ1-1; size: -; DNA: TGCGCCAGCAGCCACTCCGTCGTACGGGGGCCGGCAAGGGCTTTCTTT; CDR3: CASSHSVVRGPARAFF
D: -; V: TRBV6-5; J: TRBJ1-1; size: -; DNA: TGTGCCACCGGGGGCCGAAGGGACACTGAAGCTTTCTTT; CDR3: CATGGRRDTEAFF
D: -; V: TRBV5-1; J: TRBJ2-1; size: few; DNA: TGCGCCAGCAGCTTGGAGCCTAGCGTGAATGAGCAGTTCTTC; CDR3: CASSLEPSVNEQFF
D: -; V: TRBV20-1; J: TRBJ1-5; size: -; DNA: TGCAGTGCTAGTCCCCAGCAGCCCCAGCATTTT; CDR3: CSASPQQPQHF
D: -; V: TRBV19; J: TRBJ1-4; size: -; DNA: TGTGCCAGTAGTATTAGGCAACAGGGAAGTGAAAAACTGTTTTTT; CDR3: CASSIRQQGSEKLFF
D: -; V: TRBV2; J: TRBJ1-4; size: -; DNA: TGTGCCAGCAGCCTCATAGGGGTGGCTAATGAAAAACTGTTTTTT; CDR3: CASSLIGVANEKLFF
D: TRBD2; V: TRBV9; J: TRBJ2-2; size: -; DNA: TGTGCCAGCAGCCCACTTGGGGGGGGAAACGCGAACACCGGGGAGCTGTTTTTT; CDR3: CASSPLGGGNANTGELFF
D: -; V: TRBV19; J: TRBJ2-7; size: -; DNA: TGTGCCAGTAGTATTTCAGGCCTTAGGGAGCAGTACTTC; CDR3: CASSISGLREQYF
D: TRBD2; V: TRBV5-1; J: TRBJ2-3; size: -; DNA: TGCGCCAGCAGCCCCACTAGCGGGCATCCCACAGATACGCAGTATTTT; CDR3: CASSPTSGHPTDTQYF
D: -; V: TRBV5-5; J: TRBJ1-3; size: -; DNA: TGTGCCAGCAGCTCGACAGGTCCCTTCTCTGGAAACACCATATATTTT; CDR3: CASSSTGPFSGNTIYF
D: TRBD2; V: TRBV9; J: TRBJ2-2; size: -; DNA: TGTGCCAGCAGCGCCAGAGTAACTAGCGGGAGGAACTCGAACACCGGGGAGCTGTTTTTT; CDR3: CASSARVTSGRNSNTGELFF
D: -; V: TRBV7-9; J: TRBJ1-1; size: -; DNA: TGTGCCAGCAGCTTTTCCGGGGCTTCGACTGAAGCTTTCTTT; CDR3: CASSFSGASTEAFF
D: -; V: TRBV11-3; J: TRBJ2-3; size: -; DNA: TGTGCCAGCAGCTTCGGTGGGTCAGATACGCAGTATTTT; CDR3: CASSFGGSDTQYF
D: -; V: TRBV7-3; J: TRBJ2-6; size: once; DNA: TGTGCCAGCAGCCTAAGAGGGGAGGCCGGGGCCAACGTCCTGACTTTC; CDR3: CASSLRGEAGANVLTF
D: TRBD1; V: TRBV6-9; J: TRBJ2-7; size: -; DNA: TGTGCCAGCCGCCTGAGGGGACAGGGGACCTACGAGCAGTACTTC; CDR3: CASRLRGQGTYEQYF